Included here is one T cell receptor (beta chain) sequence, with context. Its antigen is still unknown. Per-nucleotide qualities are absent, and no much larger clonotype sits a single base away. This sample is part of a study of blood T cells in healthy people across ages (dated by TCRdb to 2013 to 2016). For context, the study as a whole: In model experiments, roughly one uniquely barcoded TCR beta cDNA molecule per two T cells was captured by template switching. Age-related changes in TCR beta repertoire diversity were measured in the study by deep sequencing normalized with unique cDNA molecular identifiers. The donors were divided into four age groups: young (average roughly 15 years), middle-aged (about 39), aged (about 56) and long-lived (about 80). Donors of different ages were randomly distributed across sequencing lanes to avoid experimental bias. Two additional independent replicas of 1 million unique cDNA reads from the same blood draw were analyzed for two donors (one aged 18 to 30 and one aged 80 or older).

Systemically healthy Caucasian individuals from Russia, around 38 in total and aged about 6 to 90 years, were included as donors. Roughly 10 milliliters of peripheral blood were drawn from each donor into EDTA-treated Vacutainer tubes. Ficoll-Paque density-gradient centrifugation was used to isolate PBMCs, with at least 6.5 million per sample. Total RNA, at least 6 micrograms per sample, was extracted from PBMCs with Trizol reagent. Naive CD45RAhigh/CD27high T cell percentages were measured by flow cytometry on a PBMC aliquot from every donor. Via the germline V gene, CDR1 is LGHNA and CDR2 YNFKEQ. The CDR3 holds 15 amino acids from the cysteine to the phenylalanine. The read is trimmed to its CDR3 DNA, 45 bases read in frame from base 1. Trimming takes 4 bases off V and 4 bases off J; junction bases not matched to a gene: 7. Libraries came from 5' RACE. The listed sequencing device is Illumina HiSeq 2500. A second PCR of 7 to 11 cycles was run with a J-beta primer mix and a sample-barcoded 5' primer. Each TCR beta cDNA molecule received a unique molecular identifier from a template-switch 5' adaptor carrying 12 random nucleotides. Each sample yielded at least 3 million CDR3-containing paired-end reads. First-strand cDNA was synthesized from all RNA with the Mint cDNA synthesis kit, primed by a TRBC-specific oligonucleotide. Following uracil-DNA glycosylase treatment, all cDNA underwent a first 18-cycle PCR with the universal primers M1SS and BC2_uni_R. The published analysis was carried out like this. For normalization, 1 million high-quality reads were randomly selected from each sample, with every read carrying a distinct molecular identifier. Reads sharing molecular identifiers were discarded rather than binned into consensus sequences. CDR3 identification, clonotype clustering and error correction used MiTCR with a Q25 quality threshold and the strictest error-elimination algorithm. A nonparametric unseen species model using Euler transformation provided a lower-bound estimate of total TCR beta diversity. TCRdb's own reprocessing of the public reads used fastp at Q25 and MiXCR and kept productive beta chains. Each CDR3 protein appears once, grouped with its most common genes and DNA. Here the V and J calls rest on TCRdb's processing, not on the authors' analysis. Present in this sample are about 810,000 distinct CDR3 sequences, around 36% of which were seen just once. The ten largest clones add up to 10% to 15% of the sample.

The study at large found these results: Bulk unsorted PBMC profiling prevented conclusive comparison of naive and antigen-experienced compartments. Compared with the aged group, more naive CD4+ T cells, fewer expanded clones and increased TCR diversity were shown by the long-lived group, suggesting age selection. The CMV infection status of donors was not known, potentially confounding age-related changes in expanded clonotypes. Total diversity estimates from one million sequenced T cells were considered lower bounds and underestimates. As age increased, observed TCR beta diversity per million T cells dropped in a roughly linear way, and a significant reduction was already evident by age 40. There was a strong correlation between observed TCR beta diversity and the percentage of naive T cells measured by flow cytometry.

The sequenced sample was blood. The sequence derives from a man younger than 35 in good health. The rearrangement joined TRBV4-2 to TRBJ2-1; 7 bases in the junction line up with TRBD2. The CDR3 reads CASSRRLAVYNEQFF. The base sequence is TGTGCCAGCAGCCGAAGGCTAGCGGTTTACAATGAGCAGTTCTTC.